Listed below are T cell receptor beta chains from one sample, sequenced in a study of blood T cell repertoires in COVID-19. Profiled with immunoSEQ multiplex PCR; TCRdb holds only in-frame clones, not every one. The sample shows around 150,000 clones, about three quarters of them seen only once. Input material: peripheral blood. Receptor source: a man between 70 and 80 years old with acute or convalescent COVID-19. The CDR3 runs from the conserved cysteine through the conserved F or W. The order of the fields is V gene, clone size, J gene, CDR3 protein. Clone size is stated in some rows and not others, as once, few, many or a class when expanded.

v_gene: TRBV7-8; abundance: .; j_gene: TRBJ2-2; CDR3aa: CASSLEGVVYPGELFF
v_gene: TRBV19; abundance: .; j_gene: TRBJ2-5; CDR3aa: CASSGSTGPETQYF
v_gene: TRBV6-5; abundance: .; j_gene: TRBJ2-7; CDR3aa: CASSRDRFYEQYF
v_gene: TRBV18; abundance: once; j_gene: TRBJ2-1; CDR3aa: CASSRLSGGGDNEQFF
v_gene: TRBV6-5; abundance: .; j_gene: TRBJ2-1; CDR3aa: CASQGTSGGAREQFF
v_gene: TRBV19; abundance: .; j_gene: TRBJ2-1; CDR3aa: CASSRTDYNEQFF
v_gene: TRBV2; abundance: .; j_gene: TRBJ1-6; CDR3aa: CASSGGRGGNSPLHF
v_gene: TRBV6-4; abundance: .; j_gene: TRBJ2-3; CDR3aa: CASSSRAGGPVDTQYF
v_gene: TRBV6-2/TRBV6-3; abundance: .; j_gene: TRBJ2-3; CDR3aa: CASSYVGLRDSDTQYF
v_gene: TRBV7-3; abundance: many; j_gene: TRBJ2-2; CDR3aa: CASSPTENTGELFF
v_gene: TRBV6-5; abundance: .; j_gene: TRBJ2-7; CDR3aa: CASSVTSAGAYEQYF
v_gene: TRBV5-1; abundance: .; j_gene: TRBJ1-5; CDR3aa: CASSLGGTGNQPQHF
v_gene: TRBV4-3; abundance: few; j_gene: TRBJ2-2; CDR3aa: CASSQLSTGELFF
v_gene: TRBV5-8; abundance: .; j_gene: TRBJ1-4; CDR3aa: CASSSGQSTNEKLFF
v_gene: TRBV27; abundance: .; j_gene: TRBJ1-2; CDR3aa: CASSFLPQTGGLGYGYTF
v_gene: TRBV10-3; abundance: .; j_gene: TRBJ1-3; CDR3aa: CAISGAGTVGNTIYF
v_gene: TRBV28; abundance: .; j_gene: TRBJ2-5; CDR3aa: CASSLLPRDRGLAGAQETQYF
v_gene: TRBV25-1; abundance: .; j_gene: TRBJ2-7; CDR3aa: CASRRADRVYEQYF
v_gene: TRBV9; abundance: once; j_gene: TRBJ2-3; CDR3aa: CVSSERSTSAITDTQYF
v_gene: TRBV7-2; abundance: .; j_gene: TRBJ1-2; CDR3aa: CASSLVAGGLNYGYTF
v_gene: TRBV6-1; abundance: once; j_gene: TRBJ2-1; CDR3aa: CASSEAFRSQLNEQFF
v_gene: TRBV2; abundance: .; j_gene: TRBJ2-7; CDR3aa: CASSGESYEQYF
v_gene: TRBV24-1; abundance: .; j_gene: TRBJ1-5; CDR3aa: CATSASGSNQPQHF
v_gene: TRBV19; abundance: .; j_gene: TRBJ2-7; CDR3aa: CASSMLASGGAAYEQYF
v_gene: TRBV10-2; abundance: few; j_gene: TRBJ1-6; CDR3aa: CASSETGAARSPLHF
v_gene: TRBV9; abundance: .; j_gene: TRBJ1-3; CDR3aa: CASSVATGISGNTIYF
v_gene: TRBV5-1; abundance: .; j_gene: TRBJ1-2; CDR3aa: CASSLAGTSDRGYGYTF
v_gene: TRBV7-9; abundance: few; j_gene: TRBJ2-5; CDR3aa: CASSLSPRLAGRETQYF
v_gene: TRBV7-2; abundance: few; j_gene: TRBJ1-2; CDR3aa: CASSLFSTDLQGYGYTF
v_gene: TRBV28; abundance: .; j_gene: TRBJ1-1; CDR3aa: CASKHRGVTEAFF
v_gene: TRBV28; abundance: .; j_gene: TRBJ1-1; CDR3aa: CASSTNNFFTSFF
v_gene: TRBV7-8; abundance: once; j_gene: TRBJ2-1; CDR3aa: CASSLVLAASSYNEQFF
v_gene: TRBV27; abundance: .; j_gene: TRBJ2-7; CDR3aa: CASSLSAGSKQYEQYF
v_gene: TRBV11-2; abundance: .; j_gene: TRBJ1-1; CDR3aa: CASTTWGKIEAFF
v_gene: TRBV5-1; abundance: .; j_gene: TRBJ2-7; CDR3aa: CASSLVGLAGAREQYF
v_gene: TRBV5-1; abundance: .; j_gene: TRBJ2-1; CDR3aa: CASSPTRRGLSYNEQFF
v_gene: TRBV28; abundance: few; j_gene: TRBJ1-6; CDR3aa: CAIRTGSSPLHF